Described below is a single T cell receptor (beta chain) sequence and its context. The table lists this clone with a count of one. Its antigen is still unknown. No qualities accompany the bases; no much larger clone lies one base away. Using the deep immunoSEQ assay, TCR CDR3 regions were amplified from genomic DNA by multiplex PCR. Extracted genomic DNA from each cell subset was spread evenly across all wells of several immunoSEQ 96-well plates, with each plate serving as a replicate. For sorted subsets, each replicate PCR was loaded with around 220 ng genomic DNA, equivalent to 25,000 to 35,000 T cell genomes. Purified libraries were measured with a Qubit 3.0 fluorometer, size-checked on a Bioanalyzer 2100, and measured again with the KAPA Library Quantification kit. A separate single-read 150-cycle Illumina NextSeq 550 flow cell was used to sequence each immunoSEQ 96-well plate. From the authors' description of their analysis: Because the immunoSEQ output included only junctional sequences and no quality scores, the filtering could not be the same as the filtering used for full-length reads. Sequences were annotated with PyIR, a Python wrapper for IgBLAST v1.9, and V/J genes and CDR3 were assigned using IMGT germline references. Reads with weak V/J assignments (E-value above 1e-6), missing CDR3, stop codons, out-of-frame junctions, or ambiguous translated residues were removed. V3J clonotypes were defined by identical inferred V gene, J gene, and CDR3 amino acid sequence. To compute the percentage overlap between repertoires, the number of shared unique clonotypes was divided by the size of the smaller repertoire. Richness of each repertoire was evaluated using RTK rarefaction, the Chao1 estimator, and Recon v2.1 estimates of unobserved clonotypes. OLGA was used to compute generation probabilities for all TCRbeta clonotypes that the gDNA method yielded from several donors. In TCRdb, the immuneACCESS table is reduced to in-frame sequences with V and J assigned. These tables do not hold every clone; where another copy was compared, an unresolved V gene accounts for under half, and the others remain unexplained. The V and J calls and the clone size are those of that table, but D and trimming were determined from the DNA. The sample includes 2 million to 2.5 million clones, with approximately 94% observed a single time. The top ten constitute roughly 0.13% of the sample.

The record originates from a study of shared clonotypes between healthy human individuals (dated by TCRdb to the early 2020s). A note on the overall study: The cohort included three men and a couple of women between 18 and 49 years of age. To increase sequencing depth and limit assay-specific biases, TCR repertoire library preparation and sequencing were carried out by different laboratories using diverse techniques. Leukapheresis yielded between about 0.94 and 9.5 billion PBMCs per donor. Blood TCR repertoires of about 5 healthy adults were deeply sequenced to estimate repertoire size and the extent of clonotype sharing between individuals. For each donor, CD4 naive and CD4 memory were each given three plates, CD8 naive was given two plates, and CD8 memory was given one plate. What the work shows at the level of the full study, not this receptor alone: Compared with non-shared clonotypes, clonotypes shared by all four sorted-subset donors had higher generation probabilities. Because the study included a small number of donors, the genetic and exposure-history diversity represented was limited. Even with the large sequencing depth, rarefaction of the sorted-subset datasets indicated that sequencing was incomplete. Sampling was limited to blood, and TCR repertoires in tissue likely differ from TCR repertoires in blood. Pairwise subsampling indicated that sequencing depth was expected to affect the degree of clonotype sharing among donors. Across a few donors, about 5.2% of naive CD4, around 3.5% of naive CD8, 2.3% of memory CD4, and approximately 0.42% of memory CD8 clonotypes were shared. Estimated clonotype richness was generally larger for naive than for memory subsets.

Healthy HIV-negative adults with no recently reported acute infections or vaccinations were included as donors. Only Caucasian adults living in Nashville, Tennessee, USA were represented among the donors. Magnetic negative selection was used to enrich CD4+ T cells, after which naive cells were positively selected on CD45RA and the negative fraction became the memory subset. Blood was collected by leukapheresis, and PBMCs were isolated by Ficoll-Histopaque density gradient centrifugation and then cryopreserved in liquid nitrogen vapor phase. Analytical flow cytometry was used to check the purity and quantity of each magnetically sorted T cell population. Genomic DNA was isolated from every sorted fraction and measured by UV absorbance on a Nanodrop 2000c. The germline ends are 17 bases apart after V is trimmed by 10 bases and J by 1 base. Including the terminal cysteine and phenylalanine, the CDR3 comprises 15 residues. Kept here is only the CDR3 DNA, which spans 45 bases and is read in frame from base 1. The germline V gene sets CDR1 to ENHRY and CDR2 to SYGVKD.

The receptor chain draws on TRBV10-3 and TRBJ1-5, with TRBD1 tentatively as D gene (6 bases match). The TCR sequence derives from a man aged 18-30 years in good health. Specimen: naive CD4+ T cells sorted from blood. The sample's cell subset or site label is to be understood as: CD45RA+ positively selected. The base sequence is TGTGCCACCACACAGGGTTGGGGAAGCAATCAGCCCCAGCATTTT. The translation is CATTQGWGSNQPQHF.